This TCR beta chain was identified during a study of blood T cells in healthy people across ages. On the study more broadly: Template switching captured about one barcoded beta molecule per two T cells.

Germline trimming cut 5 bases from V and 10 bases from J; bases unmatched to any gene: 12. The CDR3 spans 15 residues. Looked up from germline, CDR1 is SGHVS and CDR2 is FNYEAQ. This clonotype was counted between two and nine times. Its antigen is unidentified. A sample-barcoded 5' primer and a J-beta primer mix were used in a second PCR of roughly 7 to 11 cycles. Per-sample output comprised a minimum of 3 million paired-end reads containing CDR3. MiXCR, run by TCRdb on the 5' RACE reads, gives a single entry per CDR3 protein. The sample includes roughly 1,300,000 distinct CDR3 sequences, around 59% seen only once; the top ten take 6.5% to 8.5%. Findings and limits, study-wide: As naive T cell percentage varied, TCR beta diversity correlated strongly with it. Measured against age, TCR beta diversity per million T cells decreased in a roughly linear manner.

This chain connects TRBV7-6 to TRBJ2-1; 9 nucleotides match TRBD2. Sequencing was done on a sample of blood. This TCR came from a man between 18 and 29 years old in good health. The CDR3 DNA reads as TGTGCCAGCAGCGCTCGGACTAGCGCCCGTAGGGAGCAGTTCTTC. The encoded protein is CASSARTSARREQFF.